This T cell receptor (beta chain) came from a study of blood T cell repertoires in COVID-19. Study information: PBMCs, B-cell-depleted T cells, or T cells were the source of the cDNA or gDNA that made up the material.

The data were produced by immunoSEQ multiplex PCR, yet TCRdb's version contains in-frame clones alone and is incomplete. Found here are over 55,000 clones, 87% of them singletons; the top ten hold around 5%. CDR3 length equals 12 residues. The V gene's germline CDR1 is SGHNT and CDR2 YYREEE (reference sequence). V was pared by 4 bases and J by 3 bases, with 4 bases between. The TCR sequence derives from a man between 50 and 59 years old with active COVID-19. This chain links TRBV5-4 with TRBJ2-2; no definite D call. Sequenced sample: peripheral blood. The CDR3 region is CASSLYTGELFF. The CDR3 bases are TGTGCCAGCAGCCTCTACACCGGGGAGCTGTTTTTT.